The source of this T cell receptor beta chain is a study of neurological immune-mediated disorders. Deletions cut 4 bases from V and 1 base from J, with 16 bases between. The CDR3 has 16 residues. The germline gives CDR1 SGHRS, CDR2 YFSETQ. This clonotype was recorded at least ten times. The cDNA was generated by 5'RACE with 10-nucleotide random UMIs. Via MiXCR, TCRdb re-called the 5' RACE reads, giving one row per CDR3 protein. Here the sample spans roughly 60,000 distinct CDR3 sequences, approximately 3.6% being singletons. The material sequenced was CD4+ T cells from blood. The V call is TRBV5-1, the J call TRBJ2-3, with D tentatively TRBD2 (5 bases). The receptor's source is a woman aged 35 to 49 with multiple sclerosis. The CDR3 reads CASSTKLVSGTDTQYF. For the CDR3, the DNA is TGCGCCAGCAGCACCAAACTAGTAAGCGGCACAGATACGCAGTATTTT.